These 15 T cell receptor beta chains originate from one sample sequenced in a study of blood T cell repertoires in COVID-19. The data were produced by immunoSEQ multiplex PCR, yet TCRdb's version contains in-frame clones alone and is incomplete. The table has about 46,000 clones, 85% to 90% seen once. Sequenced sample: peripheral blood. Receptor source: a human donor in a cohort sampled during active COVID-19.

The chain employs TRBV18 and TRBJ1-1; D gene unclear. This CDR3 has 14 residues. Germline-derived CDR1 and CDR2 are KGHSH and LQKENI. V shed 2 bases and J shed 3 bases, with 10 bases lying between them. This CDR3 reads CASSPTGRDTEAFF. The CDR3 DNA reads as TGTGCCAGCTCACCAACCGGTCGGGACACTGAAGCTTTCTTT.

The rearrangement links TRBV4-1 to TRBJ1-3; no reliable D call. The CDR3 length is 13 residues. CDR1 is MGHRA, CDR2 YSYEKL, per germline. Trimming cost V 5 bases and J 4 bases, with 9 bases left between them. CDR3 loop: CASSTPSGNTIYF. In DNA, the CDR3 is TGCGCCAGCAGCACTCCCTCGGGAAACACCATATATTTT.

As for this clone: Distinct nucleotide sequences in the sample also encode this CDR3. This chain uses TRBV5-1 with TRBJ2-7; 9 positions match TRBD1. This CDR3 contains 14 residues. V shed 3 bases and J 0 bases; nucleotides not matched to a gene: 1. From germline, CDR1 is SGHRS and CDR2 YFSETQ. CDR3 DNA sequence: TGCGCCAGCAGCTCGGGACAGGGCTCCTACGAGCAGTACTTC. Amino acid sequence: CASSSGQGSYEQYF. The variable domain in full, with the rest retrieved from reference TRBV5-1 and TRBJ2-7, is KAGVTQTPRYLIKTRGQQVTLSCSPISGHRSVSWYQQTPGQGLQFLFEYFSETQRNKGNFPGRFSGRQFSNSRSEMNVSTLELGDSALYLCASSSGQGSYEQYFGPGTRLTVT.

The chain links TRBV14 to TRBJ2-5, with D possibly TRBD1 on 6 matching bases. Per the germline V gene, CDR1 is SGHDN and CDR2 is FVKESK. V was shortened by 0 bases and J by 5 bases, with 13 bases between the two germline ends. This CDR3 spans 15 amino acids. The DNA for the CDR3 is TGTGCCAGCAGCCAAGATAGGGGGTCCGGTGAGACCCAGTACTTC. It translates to CASSQDRGSGETQYF.

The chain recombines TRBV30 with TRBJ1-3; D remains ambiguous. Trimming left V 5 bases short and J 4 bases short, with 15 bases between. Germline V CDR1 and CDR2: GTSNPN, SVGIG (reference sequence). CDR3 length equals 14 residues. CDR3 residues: CAWSHPGSGNTIYF. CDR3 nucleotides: TGTGCCTGGTCGCATCCGGGATCCGGAAACACCATATATTTT.

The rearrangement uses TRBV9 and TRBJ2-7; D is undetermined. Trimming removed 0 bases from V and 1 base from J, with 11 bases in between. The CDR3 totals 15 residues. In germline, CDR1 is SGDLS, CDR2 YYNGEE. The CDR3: CASSVGESPSYEQYF. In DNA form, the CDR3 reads TGTGCCAGCAGCGTAGGAGAATCCCCATCCTACGAGCAGTACTTC.

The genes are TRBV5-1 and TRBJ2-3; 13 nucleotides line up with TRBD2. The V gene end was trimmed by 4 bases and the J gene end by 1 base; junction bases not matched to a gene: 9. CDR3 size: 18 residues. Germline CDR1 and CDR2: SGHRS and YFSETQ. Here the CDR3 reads CASSTLAGGAMGTDTQYF. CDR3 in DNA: TGCGCCAGCAGCACACTAGCGGGAGGGGCCATGGGCACAGATACGCAGTATTTT.

The CDR3 protein is CASSQDWPAGSYNEQFF. The DNA of the CDR3 is TGTGCCAGCAGCCAAGATTGGCCCGCGGGGTCCTACAATGAGCAGTTCTTC. The rearrangement uses TRBV3-1 (or the pseudogene TRBV3-2) and TRBJ2-1, with D maybe TRBD2 (6 bases). The length of the CDR3 is 17 residues. The germline V and J ends were trimmed by 0 bases and 1 base, with 13 bases remaining between them. The germline V gene encodes CDR1 LGHDT and CDR2 YNNKEL (reference sequence).

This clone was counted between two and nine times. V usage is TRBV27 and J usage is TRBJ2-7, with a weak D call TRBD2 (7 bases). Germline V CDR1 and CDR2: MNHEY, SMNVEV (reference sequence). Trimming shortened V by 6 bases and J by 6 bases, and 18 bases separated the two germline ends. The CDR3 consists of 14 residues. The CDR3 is CASRSWGGGGEQYF. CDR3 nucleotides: TGTGCCAGCAGGTCCTGGGGGGGCGGGGGCGAGCAGTACTTC.

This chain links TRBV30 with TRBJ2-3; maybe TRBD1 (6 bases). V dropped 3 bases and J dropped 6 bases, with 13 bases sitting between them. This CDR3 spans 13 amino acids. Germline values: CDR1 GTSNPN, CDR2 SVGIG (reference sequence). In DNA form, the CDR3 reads TGTGCCTGGAGGGCAGGGGCGAGCGATACGCAGTATTTT. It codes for CAWRAGASDTQYF.

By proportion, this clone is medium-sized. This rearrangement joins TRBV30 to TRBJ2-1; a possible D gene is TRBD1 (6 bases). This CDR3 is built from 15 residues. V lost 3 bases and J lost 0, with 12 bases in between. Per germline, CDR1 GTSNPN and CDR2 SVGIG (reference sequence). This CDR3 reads CAWRRRGSSYNEQFF. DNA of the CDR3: TGTGCCTGGAGGCGAAGGGGGAGCTCCTACAATGAGCAGTTCTTC.

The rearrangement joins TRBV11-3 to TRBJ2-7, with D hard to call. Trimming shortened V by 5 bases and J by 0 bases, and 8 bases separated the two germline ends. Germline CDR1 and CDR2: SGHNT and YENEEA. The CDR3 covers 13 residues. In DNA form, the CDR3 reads TGTGCCAGCAGCCCCCGCGGCTCCTACGAGCAGTACTTC. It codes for CASSPRGSYEQYF. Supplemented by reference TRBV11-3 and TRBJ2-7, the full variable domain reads EAGVVQSPRYKIIEKKQPVAFWCNPISGHNTLYWYLQNLGQGPELLIRYENEEAVDDSQLPKDRFSAERLKGVDSTLKIQPAELGDSAVYLCASSPRGSYEQYFGPGTRLTVT.

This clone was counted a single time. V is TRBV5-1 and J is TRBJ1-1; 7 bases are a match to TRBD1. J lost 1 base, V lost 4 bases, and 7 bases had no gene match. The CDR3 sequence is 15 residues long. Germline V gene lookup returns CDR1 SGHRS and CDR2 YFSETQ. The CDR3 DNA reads TGCGCCAGCAGCGACGAAAGACAGGGGAACACTGAAGCTTTCTTT. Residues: CASSDERQGNTEAFF.

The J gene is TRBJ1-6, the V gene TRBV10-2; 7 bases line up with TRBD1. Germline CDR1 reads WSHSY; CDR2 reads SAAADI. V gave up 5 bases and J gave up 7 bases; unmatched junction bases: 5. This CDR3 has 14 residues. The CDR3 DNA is TGCGCCAGCAGTACAGGGGCTGGGAATTCACCCCTCCACTTT. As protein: CASSTGAGNSPLHF.

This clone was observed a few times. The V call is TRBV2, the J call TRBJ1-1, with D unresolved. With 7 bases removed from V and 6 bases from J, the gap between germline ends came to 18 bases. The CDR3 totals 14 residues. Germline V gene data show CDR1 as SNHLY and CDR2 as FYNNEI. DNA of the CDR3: TGTGCCAGCACGCCATTGGGGAGGGTAGCTGAAGCTTTCTTT. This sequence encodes CASTPLGRVAEAFF.